The 2 T cell receptor beta chains reported below all come from one sample, sequenced in a study of blood T cell repertoires in COVID-19. TCRdb's table, derived via immunoSEQ multiplex PCR, lists solely in-frame clones and lacks some. Of about 140,000 clones listed, 84% are singletons. What was sequenced was PBMCs or T cells enriched from blood (not recorded which). The source of these receptors is a woman younger than 30 who had been exposed to COVID-19.

The chain combines TRBV5-1 with TRBJ2-2; 9 bases agree with TRBD2. The V segment lost 0 bases and the J segment 2 bases; nucleotides outside the gene matches: 8. The CDR3 extends over 18 amino acids. The V gene's germline CDR1 is SGHRS and CDR2 YFSETQ. The CDR3 loop is CASSLAKRLAANTGELFF. Written as DNA, the CDR3 is TGCGCCAGCAGCTTGGCCAAGAGACTAGCGGCTAACACCGGGGAGCTGTTTTTT.

V gene TRBV7-8 combines with J gene TRBJ1-6; 10 bases agree with TRBD1. Trimming removed 5 bases from V and 6 bases from J; junction bases left unmatched: 4. Germline CDR1 and CDR2: SGHVS and FQNEAQ. The CDR3 extends over 15 amino acids. The CDR3 DNA follows: TGTGCCAGCAGCCCCGGGACAGGGGCTAATTCACCCCTCCACTTT. This encodes CASSPGTGANSPLHF.